The 23 T cell receptor beta chains reported below all come from one sample, sequenced in a study of CD8+CD57+ T cells in acquired aplastic anemia. According to the study, genomic DNA was the template for TCR beta VDJ and CDR3 profiling. TCRdb ran MiXCR on the reads and lists one entry per CDR3 protein. The sample consists of 270,000 or so distinct CDR3 sequences, 65% to 90% of them appearing once. Patients selected for sequencing had displayed CD8+CD57+ cell expansion by flow cytometry. Sequencing was carried out using sorted CD4+, CD8+, or CD8+CD57+ T cells (not recorded which) from PBMCs. The receptors were sampled from a human donor with aplastic anemia.

This clonotype was found a few times. The chain combines TRBV7-6 with TRBJ1-5; D is perhaps TRBD1 (6 bases). The CDR3 sequence is 13 residues long. Trimming removed 5 bases at V and 5 bases at J, with 10 bases between. Per germline, CDR1 SGHVS and CDR2 FNYEAQ. Here the CDR3 DNA reads TGTGCCAGCAGCAATTACAGGGATCAGCCCCAGCATTTT. Amino acid sequence: CASSNYRDQPQHF. Filled out from reference TRBV7-6 and TRBJ1-5, the complete variable domain reads GAGVSQSPRYKVTKRGQDVALRCDPISGHVSLYWYRQALGQGPEFLTYFNYEAQQDKSGLPNDRFSAERPEGSISTLTIQRTEQRDSAMYRCASSNYRDQPQHFGDGTRLSIL.

Notes on this clonotype: At one end the junction does not follow the germline gene, possibly because of a read error. The V gene is TRBV11-3, the J gene TRBJ2-1; possibly TRBD1 for D (5 bases). There are 15 residues in the CDR3. Per the germline V gene, CDR1 is SGHNT and CDR2 is YENEEA. The CDR3 coding sequence is TGTGCCAGCAGTTTAGATCTGACAGCCTACAATGAGCAGCTCTTC. This codes for CASSLDLTAYNEQLF.

Turning to this clonotype: A junction end diverges from the germline sequence, so it may reflect a read error. The CDR3 DNA is TGCAGTGCTAGACAGGGGGACACTGAAGATTTT. Protein: CSARQGDTEDF. The rearrangement links TRBV20-1 to TRBJ1-3; 7 bases agree with TRBD1. The CDR3 loop spans 11 amino acids. Per the germline V gene, CDR1 is DFQATT and CDR2 is SNEGSKA (reference sequence).

As for this clonotype: At one boundary the junction diverges from the germline segment, which might be a read error. The gene calls are TRBV7-3 and TRBJ1-2, with a weak D call TRBD1 (5 bases). This CDR3 is built from 12 residues. Per germline, CDR1 SGHTA and CDR2 FQGTGA. The CDR3 sequence is CASSLRGDGNTF. The CDR3 DNA sequence: TGTGCCAGCAGCCTTCGAGGGGATGGGAACACCTTT.

This clonotype was observed once. The chain joins TRBV7-2 to TRBJ1-1; no clear D gene. V lost 5 bases and J lost 4, with 17 bases in between. Looked up from germline, CDR1 is SGHTA and CDR2 is FQGNSA. The CDR3 extends over 15 amino acids. In DNA form, the CDR3 reads TGTGCCAGCAGCCTTCCGGCAGACCACCGCACTGAAGCTTTCTTT. It codes for CASSLPADHRTEAFF.

Comment on this clonotype: No DNA is shown, since the ends of the CDR3 on it are uncertain; the CDR3 is the one TCRdb lists. The V and J genes are TRBV9 and TRBJ2-7. The CDR3 is 13 amino acids in total, end residues counted. CDR1 and CDR2 from the germline V gene are SGDLS and YYNGEE. This chain's CDR3 is CASSVEDAEQFFV.

The chain carries TRBV9 and TRBJ2-5; D may be TRBD2 (5 bases). Trimming removed 9 bases at V and 14 bases at J, with 29 bases between. In germline, CDR1 is SGDLS, CDR2 YYNGEE. The CDR3 totals 14 residues. CDR3 sequence: CATGGASKLQSFYF. Here the CDR3 DNA reads TGTGCCACCGGAGGAGCTAGCAAGCTTCAGTCCTTCTACTTC.

This clonotype was counted a single time. One end of the junction varies from germline; a read error may be responsible. This sequence joins TRBV7-9 and TRBJ2-2; D perhaps matches TRBD2 (6 bases). This CDR3 spans 14 amino acids. Germline loops: CDR1 SEHNR, CDR2 FQNEAQ (reference sequence). The CDR3 bases are TGTGCCAGCAGCTTAATGGGAGGTCCCGGTGCGCTGTATTTT. Amino acid sequence: CASSLMGGPGALYF.

The rearrangement links TRBV7-2 to TRBJ2-7, with D possibly being TRBD1 (5 bases). V was shortened by 2 bases and J by 0 bases, with 20 bases between the two germline ends. CDR3 length: 18 residues. CDR1 SGHTA and CDR2 FQGNSA come from the germline V gene. CDR3 protein: CASSLNEKTAISSYEQYV. CDR3 nucleotide sequence: TGTGCCAGCAGCTTAAATGAAAAGACAGCAATCAGCTCCTACGAGCAGTACGTC.

Of note for this clonotype: The junction departs from germline at one end; a sequencing error may be responsible. The chain carries TRBV9 and TRBJ2-5; the D gene could be TRBD1 or TRBD2 (5 bases each). This CDR3 has 15 amino acids. From germline, CDR1 is SGDLS and CDR2 YYNGEE. The DNA of the CDR3 is TGTGCCAGCAGGACACCGCACGGGGCGAAAGAGACCGAGTACTTC. This encodes CASRTPHGAKETEYF.

Comment on this clonotype: No conserved phenylalanine or tryptophan is present at the end of the CDR3, so a read error is the likely explanation. The DNA is left out, because the CDR3 cannot be placed on it with certainty; the CDR3 is given as TCRdb lists it. The chain employs TRBV6-1 and TRBJ1-5. Germline CDR1 and CDR2: MNHNS and SASEGT. With termini counted, the CDR3 has 14 amino acids. The CDR3 protein is CASRNNPSISPSMV.

On this clonotype itself: Given the absence of the conserved phenylalanine or tryptophan at the CDR3 end, a read error is likely. It is unclear where the CDR3 begins or ends on the DNA, so no DNA is shown, and the CDR3 is as TCRdb lists it. This rearrangement joins TRBV7-8 to TRBJ1-2. CDR1 is SGHVS and CDR2 is FQNEAQ in the germline V gene. Termini included, the CDR3 measures 13 amino acids. The CDR3 sequence: CASSQALGADTKY.

This chain uses TRBV7-9 with TRBJ2-1; the D gene could be TRBD1 or TRBD2 (6 bases each). The CDR3 sequence is 16 residues long. Germline V gives CDR1 SEHNR, CDR2 FQNEAQ (reference sequence). V shed 3 bases and J shed 13 bases, with 25 bases lying between them. The CDR3 DNA reads as TGTGCCAGCAGCTTCCACGGGGGCGACTACGAGCAGTACCAGTTCTTC. This sequence encodes CASSFHGGDYEQYQFF.

This clonotype was detected only once. The genes are TRBV9 and TRBJ2-7, with D perhaps TRBD2 (5 bases). CDR1 SGDLS and CDR2 YYNGEE come from the germline V gene. The CDR3 length is 12 residues. The V end was cut by 4 bases, the J end by 9 bases, with 14 bases between. The CDR3 loop reads CASSPWTSGQYV. The DNA for the CDR3 is TGTGCCAGCAGCCCCTGGACCAGCGGGCAGTACGTC.

CDR3 loop: CATSRPQGLAGAETQYF. The CDR3 DNA follows: TGTGCCACCAGCAGACCCCAGGGCCTAGCGGGAGCAGAGACCCAGTACTTC. V usage is TRBV15 and J usage is TRBJ2-5; 10 bases match TRBD2. The germline V gene has CDR1 LNHNV and CDR2 YYDKDF (reference sequence). CDR3 size: 17 residues. Trimming cost V 2 bases and J 4 bases; bases outside gene matches: 10.

Comments on this clonotype: Because the CDR3 is missing its conserved closing phenylalanine or tryptophan, this is likely a read error. No DNA is shown, since the ends of the CDR3 on it are uncertain; the CDR3 is the one TCRdb lists. This chain joins TRBV7-2 and TRBJ2-3; no DNA check was done on the table's D call, TRBD2. Including both end residues, the CDR3 is 13 amino acids long. Germline CDR1 and CDR2: SGHTA and FQGNSA. CDR3 protein: CASRVAGGPDTQY.

In regard to this clonotype: At one end the junction does not follow the germline gene, possibly because of a read error. This chain uses TRBV29-1 with TRBJ2-5, with a weak D call TRBD1 (5 bases). The CDR3 contains 14 residues. Per germline, CDR1 SQVTM and CDR2 ANQGSEA. The chain's CDR3 is CSFEVPQGLETQYF. CDR3 DNA sequence: TGCAGCTTTGAGGTACCGCAGGGCCTAGAGACCCAGTACTTC.

The chain employs TRBV7-2 and TRBJ1-1, with TRBD1 as a possible D gene (5 bases). Germline V gene sequence: CDR1 SGHTA, CDR2 FQGNSA. The V end lost 5 bases, the J end lost 0 bases, and 16 bases lay between the germline ends. This CDR3 contains 16 residues. CDR3 in DNA: TGTGCCAGCAGCCGGGGGGTATGGGGGATGAACACTGAAGCTTTCTTT. This encodes CASSRGVWGMNTEAFF.

In regard to this clonotype: The junction departs from the called germline gene at one end, perhaps through a read error. The genes are TRBV7-9 and TRBJ2-3, with D perhaps being TRBD1 or TRBD2 (5 bases each). The CDR3 loop spans 15 amino acids. Germline CDR1 and CDR2: SEHNR and FQNEAQ (reference sequence). The CDR3 sequence is CASSSQGASTVTQYF. The CDR3 region has the DNA TGTGCCAGCAGCTCCCAGGGCGCTAGCACAGTTACGCAGTATTTT.

To note about this clonotype: The junction shows a germline mismatch at one end, possibly a read error. Written as DNA, the CDR3 is TGTGCCAGCAGCGGACGTAGCCTAGCCTACAATGAGCAGTTCTTC. Translation: CASSGRSLAYNEQFF. This chain links TRBV15 with TRBJ2-1; perhaps TRBD2 as D (5 bases). CDR3 size: 15 residues. Germline CDR1 reads LNHNV; CDR2 reads YYDKDF (reference sequence).

The J gene is TRBJ1-2, the V gene TRBV5-8; TRBD1 aligns across 7 bases. J lost 7 bases, V lost 4 bases, and 10 bases had no gene match. Germline CDR1 is SGHTS and CDR2 is YDEGEE. The CDR3 sequence is 14 residues long. The CDR3 here is CASSRYRGEGGYTF. The CDR3 nucleotides read TGTGCCAGCAGCCGCTACAGGGGCGAGGGTGGCTACACCTTC.

This sequence joins TRBV9 and TRBJ2-7, with D possibly being TRBD1 or TRBD2 (5 bases each). The CDR3 totals 18 residues. Trimming shortened V by 5 bases and J by 2 bases, and 26 bases separated the two germline ends. Germline lookup yields CDR1 SGDLS and CDR2 YYNGEE. The CDR3 protein is CASSLQGGWTWGAYEQYV. DNA for the CDR3: TGTGCCAGCAGTCTTCAGGGCGGGTGGACCTGGGGTGCCTACGAGCAGTACGTC.

As concerns this clonotype: Relative to the germline gene, one junction end is altered; a read error may explain this. This chain uses TRBV2 with TRBJ2-3, with D maybe TRBD2 (5 bases). The CDR3 sequence is 14 residues long. Germline lookup yields CDR1 SNHLY and CDR2 FYNNEI. The CDR3 protein is CASGVAGTDAQYFF. The DNA for the CDR3 is TGTGCCAGCGGGGTCGCGGGCACAGATGCGCAGTATTTTTTT. Full variable domain (remainder filled in from reference TRBV2 and TRBJ2-3): EPEVTQTPSHQVTQMGQEVILRCVPISNHLYFYWYRQILGQKVEFLVSFYNNEISEKSEIFDDQFSVERPDGSNFTLKIRSTKLEDSAMYFCASGVAGTDAQYFFGPGTRLTVL.